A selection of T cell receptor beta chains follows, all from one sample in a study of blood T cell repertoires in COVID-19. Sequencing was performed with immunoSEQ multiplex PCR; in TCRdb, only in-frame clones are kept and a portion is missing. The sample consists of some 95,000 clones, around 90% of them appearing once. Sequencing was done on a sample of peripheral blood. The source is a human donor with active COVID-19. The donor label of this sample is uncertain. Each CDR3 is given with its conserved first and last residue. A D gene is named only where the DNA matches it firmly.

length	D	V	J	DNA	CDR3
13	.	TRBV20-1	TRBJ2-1	TGCAGTGCTAGTGTTTTCCGGGGCAATGAGCAGTTCTTC	CSASVFRGNEQFF
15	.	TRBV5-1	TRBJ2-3	TGCGCCAGCAGCTTGGAGGGAGGAGAAGCAGATACGCAGTATTTT	CASSLEGGEADTQYF
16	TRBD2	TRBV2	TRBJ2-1	TGTGCCAGCAGTGTGCTTAGCGGGGGCTCCTACAATGAGCAGTTCTTC	CASSVLSGGSYNEQFF
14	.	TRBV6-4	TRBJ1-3	TGTGCCAGGTTTTCGGCCGGGGCTGGAAACACCATATATTTT	CARFSAGAGNTIYF
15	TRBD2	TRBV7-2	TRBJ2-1	TGTGCCAGCAGCTTAGCCCCGGGGGGGCAAGGTGAGCAGTTCTTC	CASSLAPGGQGEQFF
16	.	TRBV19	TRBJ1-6	TGTGCCAGTAGTATCGCGGGGGGCTCAAGTAATTCACCCCTCCACTTT	CASSIAGGSSNSPLHF
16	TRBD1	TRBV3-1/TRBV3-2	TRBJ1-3	TGTGCCAGCAGCCCGTGGACAGGGGTTCGTGGAAACACCATATATTTT	CASSPWTGVRGNTIYF
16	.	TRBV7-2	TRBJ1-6	TGTGCCAGCAGCTTAGCGCAGCGGGGTGGGAATTCACCCCTCCACTTT	CASSLAQRGGNSPLHF
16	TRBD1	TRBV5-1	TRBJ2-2	TGCGCCAGCAGCGAACCCGGGACAGGGCACACCGGGGAGCTGTTTTTT	CASSEPGTGHTGELFF
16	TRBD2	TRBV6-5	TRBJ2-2	TGTGCCAGCAGTTATGATCCAGACGCGGGGGAGCCGGAGCTGTTTTTT	CASSYDPDAGEPELFF
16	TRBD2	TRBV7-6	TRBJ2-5	TGTGCCAGCAGAAATACCCTAGCGGGGGGCCAAGAGACCCAGTACTTC	CASRNTLAGGQETQYF
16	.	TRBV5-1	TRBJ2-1	TGCGCCAGCAGCTTGGTTGGGGGGGCCCCCTACAATGAGCAGTTCTTC	CASSLVGGAPYNEQFF
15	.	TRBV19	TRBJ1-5	TGTGCCAGTAGCCTTTACGCCGGGACACATCAGCCCCAGCATTTT	CASSLYAGTHQPQHF
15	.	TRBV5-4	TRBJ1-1	TGTGCCAGCAGCTTGGCGGGGTGGTACGACACTGAAGCTTTCTTT	CASSLAGWYDTEAFF
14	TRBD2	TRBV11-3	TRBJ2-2	TGTGCCTCCAGTCCGGGGGGGCTAACCGGGGAGCTGTTTTTT	CASSPGGLTGELFF
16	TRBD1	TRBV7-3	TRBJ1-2	TGTGCCAGCAGCCAAAACCCCGGGACAGGGGTTGGCGGCTACACCTTC	CASSQNPGTGVGGYTF
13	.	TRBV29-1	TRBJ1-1	TGCAGCGTTGAAGACAGGGTGCTCACTGAAGCTTTCTTT	CSVEDRVLTEAFF
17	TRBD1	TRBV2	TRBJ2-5	TGTGCCAGCAGTGAAGCAATTCCGGGACAGGGTAGGGAGACCCAGTACTTC	CASSEAIPGQGRETQYF
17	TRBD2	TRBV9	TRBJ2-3	TGTGCCAGCAGCACCCAGGGACTAGCGGGGGCCACAGATACGCAGTATTTT	CASSTQGLAGATDTQYF
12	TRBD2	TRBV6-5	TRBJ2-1	TGTGCCAGCAGTCCTACCGGGGGGGAGCAGTTCTTC	CASSPTGGEQFF
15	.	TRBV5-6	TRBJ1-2	TGTGCCAGCAGCGGTGGACAGACAGTTAGCTATGGCTACACCTTC	CASSGGQTVSYGYTF
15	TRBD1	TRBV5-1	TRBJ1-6	TGCGCCAGCAGCCTCGGACAGGACTATAATTCACCCCTCCACTTT	CASSLGQDYNSPLHF
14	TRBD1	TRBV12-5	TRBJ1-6	TGTGCTAGGGCCCGGGACAGGTACAATTCACCCCTCCACTTT	CARARDRYNSPLHF
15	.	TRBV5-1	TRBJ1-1	TGCGCCAGCAGCTTGGCTGGCCGGGTGAACACTGAAGCTTTCTTT	CASSLAGRVNTEAFF